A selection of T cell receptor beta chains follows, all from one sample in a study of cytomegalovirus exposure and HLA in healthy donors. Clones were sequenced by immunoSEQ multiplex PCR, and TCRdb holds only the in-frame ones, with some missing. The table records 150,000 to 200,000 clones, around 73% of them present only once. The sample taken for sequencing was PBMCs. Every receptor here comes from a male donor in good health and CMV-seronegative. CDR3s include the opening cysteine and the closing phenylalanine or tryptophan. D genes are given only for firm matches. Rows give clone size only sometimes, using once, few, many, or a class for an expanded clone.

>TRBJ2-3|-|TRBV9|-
TGTGCCAGCAACACAGGGCAAGATACGCAGTATTTT
CASNTGQDTQYF
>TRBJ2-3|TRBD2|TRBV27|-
TGTGCCAGCAGTTTAAGCGGGGGTACGCAGTATTTT
CASSLSGGTQYF
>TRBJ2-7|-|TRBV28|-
TGTGCCAGCAGCCCCCCCGGCTCTAGCTCCTACGAGCAGTACTTC
CASSPPGSSSYEQYF
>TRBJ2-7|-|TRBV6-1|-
TGTGCCAGCAGTGAACCCGGGGCGGAGGGGTACGAGCAGTACTTC
CASSEPGAEGYEQYF
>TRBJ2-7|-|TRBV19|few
TGTGCCAGTAGTATAGATTCGAGCTACGAGCAGTACTTC
CASSIDSSYEQYF
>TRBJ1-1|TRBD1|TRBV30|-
TGTGCCTACGACAGGGAGAACACTGAAGCTTTCTTT
CAYDRENTEAFF
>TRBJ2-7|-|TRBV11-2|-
TGTGCCAGCAGCTCACGCGAGACAGCTCCCTACGAGCAGTACTTC
CASSSRETAPYEQYF
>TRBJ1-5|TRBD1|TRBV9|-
TGTGCCAGCAGCCCAAGAGGGACAGTAGACGAACCCCAGCATTTT
CASSPRGTVDEPQHF
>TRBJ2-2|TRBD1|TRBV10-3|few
TGTGCCACCCGGACAGGAGGCACCGGGGAGCTGTTTTTT
CATRTGGTGELFF
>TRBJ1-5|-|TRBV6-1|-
TGTGCCAGCAGTGTGGAGGGGAATCAGCCCCAGCATTTT
CASSVEGNQPQHF
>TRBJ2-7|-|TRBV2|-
TGTGCCAGCAGGCAGGGGGGTCCCGAGCAGTACTTC
CASRQGGPEQYF
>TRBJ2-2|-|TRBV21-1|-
TGTGCCAGCAGCAAAGGGGGAGGGCCCCCCGGGGAGCTGTTTTTT
CASSKGGGPPGELFF
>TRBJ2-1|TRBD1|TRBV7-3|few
TGTGCCAGCAGCTTCGGACAGGGGGCCAATGAGCAGTTCTTC
CASSFGQGANEQFF
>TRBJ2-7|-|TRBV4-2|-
TGTGCCAGCAGCCCCTCGATGGCAGGGGGGCCCTACGAGCAGTACTTC
CASSPSMAGGPYEQYF
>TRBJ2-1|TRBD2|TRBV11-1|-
TGTGCCAGCATCCGACTAGCGGGAGGGCCTTACAATGAGCAGTTCTTC
CASIRLAGGPYNEQFF
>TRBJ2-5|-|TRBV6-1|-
TGTGCCAGCAGTATCGGGACTTATCAAGAGACCCAGTACTTC
CASSIGTYQETQYF
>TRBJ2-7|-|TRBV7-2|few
TGTGCCAGCAGCTTTAATTACAGGACCTCCTACGAGCAGTACTTC
CASSFNYRTSYEQYF
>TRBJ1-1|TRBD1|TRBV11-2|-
TGTGCCAGCAGCTCACCTAGGACAGGGGGCACTGAAGCTTTCTTT
CASSSPRTGGTEAFF
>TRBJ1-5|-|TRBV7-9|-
TGTGCCAGCAGCCCGGACAGTAGCAATCAGCCCCAGCATTTT
CASSPDSSNQPQHF
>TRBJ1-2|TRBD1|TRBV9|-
TGTGCCAGCAGCGTAGACGACAGGGTCGGCTACACCTTC
CASSVDDRVGYTF
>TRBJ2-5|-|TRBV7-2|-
TGTGCCAGCAGCTTCCAGGGGAGAGAGACCCAGTACTTC
CASSFQGRETQYF
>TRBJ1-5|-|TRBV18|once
TGTGCCAGCTCACCAACAGGTAACCTCAATCAGCCCCAGCATTTT
CASSPTGNLNQPQHF
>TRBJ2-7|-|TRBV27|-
TGTGCCAGCAGTTTGAGGACAGAATACGAGCAGTACTTC
CASSLRTEYEQYF
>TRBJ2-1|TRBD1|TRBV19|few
TGTGCCACCAAGACAGGGGTCTGGGGTGAGCAGTTCTTC
CATKTGVWGEQFF
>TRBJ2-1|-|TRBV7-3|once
TGTGCCAGCAGGGGGACCGGGACTTCGAGCTCCTACAATGAGCAGTTCTTC
CASRGTGTSSSYNEQFF
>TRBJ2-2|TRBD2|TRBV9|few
TGTGCCAGCAGCGTAGCTAACCAGCGGGAGGACGGGGAGCTGTTTTTT
CASSVANQREDGELFF
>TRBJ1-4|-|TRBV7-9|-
TGTGCCAGCAGCCCAACAGGAAATTCTAATGAAAAACTGTTTTTT
CASSPTGNSNEKLFF
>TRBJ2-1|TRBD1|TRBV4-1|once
TGCGCCAGCAGCCAAGATCGGGGACAGTTTAGCTCCTACAATGAGCAGTTCTTC
CASSQDRGQFSSYNEQFF